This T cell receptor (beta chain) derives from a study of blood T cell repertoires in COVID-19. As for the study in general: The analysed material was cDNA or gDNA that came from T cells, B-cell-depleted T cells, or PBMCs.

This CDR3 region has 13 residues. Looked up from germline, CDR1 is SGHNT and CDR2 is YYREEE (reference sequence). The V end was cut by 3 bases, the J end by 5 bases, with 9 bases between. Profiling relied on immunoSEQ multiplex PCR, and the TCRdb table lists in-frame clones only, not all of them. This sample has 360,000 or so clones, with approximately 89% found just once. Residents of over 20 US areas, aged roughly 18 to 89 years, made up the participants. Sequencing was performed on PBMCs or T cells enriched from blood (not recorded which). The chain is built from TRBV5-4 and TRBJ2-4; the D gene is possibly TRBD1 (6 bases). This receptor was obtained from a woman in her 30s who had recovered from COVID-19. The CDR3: CASSSGQQNIQYF. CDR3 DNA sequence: TGTGCCAGCAGCTCAGGACAGCAAAACATTCAGTACTTC.